The entry that follows covers one T cell receptor beta chain sequence. V lost 4 bases, J lost 4 bases, and 12 bases lay in between. Germline V gives CDR1 SGDLS, CDR2 YYNGEE. There are 13 residues in the CDR3. The source of the sample is a study of control samples from healthy donors and cancer patients. Here immunoSEQ multiplex PCR was the method, and the copy in TCRdb shows in-frame clones only, minus some. The sample gives roughly 130,000 clones, 80% to 95% of which show up once; around 7.9% is in the top ten. This TCR derives from a man between 18 and 35 years old in good health. V is TRBV9 and J is TRBJ2-7; D could derive from TRBD1 or TRBD2 (6 bases each). The sequenced material came from blood. The CDR3 DNA sequence: TGTGCCAGCAGCCCCAGAGGGGGGTACGAGCAGTACTTC. This translates into CASSPRGGYEQYF.